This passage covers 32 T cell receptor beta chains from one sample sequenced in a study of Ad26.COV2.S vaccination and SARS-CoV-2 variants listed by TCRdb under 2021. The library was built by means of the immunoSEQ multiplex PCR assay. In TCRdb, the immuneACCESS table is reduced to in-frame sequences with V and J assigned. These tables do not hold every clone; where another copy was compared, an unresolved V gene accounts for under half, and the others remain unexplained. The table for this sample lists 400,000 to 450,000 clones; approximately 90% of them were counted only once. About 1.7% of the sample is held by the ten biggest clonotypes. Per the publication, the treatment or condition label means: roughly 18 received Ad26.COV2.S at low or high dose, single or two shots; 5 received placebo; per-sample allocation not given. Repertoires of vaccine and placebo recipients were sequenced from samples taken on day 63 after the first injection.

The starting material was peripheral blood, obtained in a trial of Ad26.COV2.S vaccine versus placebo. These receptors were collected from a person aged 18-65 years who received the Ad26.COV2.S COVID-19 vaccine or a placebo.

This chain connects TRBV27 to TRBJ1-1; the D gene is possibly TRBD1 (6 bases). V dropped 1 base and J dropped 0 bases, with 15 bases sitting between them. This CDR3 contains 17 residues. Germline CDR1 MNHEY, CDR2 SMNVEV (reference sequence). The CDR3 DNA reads TGTGCCAGCAGTTTATTAGCGTTAAGGGGGATGAACACTGAAGCTTTCTTT. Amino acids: CASSLLALRGMNTEAFF.

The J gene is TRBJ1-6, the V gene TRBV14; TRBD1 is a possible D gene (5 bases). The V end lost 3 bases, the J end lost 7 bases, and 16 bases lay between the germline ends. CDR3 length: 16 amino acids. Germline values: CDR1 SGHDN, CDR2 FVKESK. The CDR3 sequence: CASSHLGPSPNSPLHF. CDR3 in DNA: TGTGCCAGCAGCCACCTGGGACCTAGCCCCAATTCACCCCTCCACTTT.

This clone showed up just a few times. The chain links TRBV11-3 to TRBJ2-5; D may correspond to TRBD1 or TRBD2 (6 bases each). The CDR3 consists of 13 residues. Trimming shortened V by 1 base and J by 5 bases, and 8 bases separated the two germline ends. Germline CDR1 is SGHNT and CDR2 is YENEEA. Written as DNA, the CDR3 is TGTGCCAGCAGCTTAGGAGGGGGGGAGACCCAGTACTTC. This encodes CASSLGGGETQYF.

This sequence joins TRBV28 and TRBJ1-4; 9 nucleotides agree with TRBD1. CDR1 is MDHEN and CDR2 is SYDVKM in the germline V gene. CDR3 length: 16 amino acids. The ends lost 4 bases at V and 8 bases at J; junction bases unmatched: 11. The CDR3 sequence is CASSWNRDRDEEKLFF. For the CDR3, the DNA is TGTGCCAGCAGTTGGAACCGGGACAGGGACGAAGAAAAACTGTTTTTT.

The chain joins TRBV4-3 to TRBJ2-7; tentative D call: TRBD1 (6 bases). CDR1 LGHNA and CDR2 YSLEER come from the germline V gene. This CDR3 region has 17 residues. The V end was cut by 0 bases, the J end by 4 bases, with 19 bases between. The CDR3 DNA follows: TGCGCCAGCAGCCAAGATAATTATGGGACACCTCCTTACGAGCAGTACTTC. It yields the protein CASSQDNYGTPPYEQYF.

DNA of the CDR3: TGCGCCAGCAGCTTGGAAACAGGGGTCACTGAAGCTTTCTTT. This gives the protein CASSLETGVTEAFF. This chain joins TRBV5-1 and TRBJ1-1; 7 bases fit TRBD1. Germline values: CDR1 SGHRS, CDR2 YFSETQ. The CDR3 has 14 residues. J gave up 4 bases and V 0 bases, and 3 bases lay outside the gene matches. Drawing the rest from reference TRBV5-1 and TRBJ1-1, the complete variable domain is KAGVTQTPRYLIKTRGQQVTLSCSPISGHRSVSWYQQTPGQGLQFLFEYFSETQRNKGNFPGRFSGRQFSNSRSEMNVSTLELGDSALYLCASSLETGVTEAFFGQGTRLTVV.

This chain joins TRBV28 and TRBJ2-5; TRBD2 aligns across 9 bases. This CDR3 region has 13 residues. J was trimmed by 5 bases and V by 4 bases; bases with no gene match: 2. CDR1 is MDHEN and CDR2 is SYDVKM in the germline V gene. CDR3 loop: CASSSGTSETQYF. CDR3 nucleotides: TGTGCCAGCAGTTCGGGGACTAGCGAGACCCAGTACTTC.

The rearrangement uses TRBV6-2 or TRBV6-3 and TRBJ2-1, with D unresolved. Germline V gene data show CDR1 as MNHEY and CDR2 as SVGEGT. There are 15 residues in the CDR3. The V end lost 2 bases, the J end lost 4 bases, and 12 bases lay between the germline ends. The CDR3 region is CASSYEADLYNEQFF. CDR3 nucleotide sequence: TGTGCCAGCAGTTACGAGGCAGACCTATACAATGAGCAGTTCTTC.

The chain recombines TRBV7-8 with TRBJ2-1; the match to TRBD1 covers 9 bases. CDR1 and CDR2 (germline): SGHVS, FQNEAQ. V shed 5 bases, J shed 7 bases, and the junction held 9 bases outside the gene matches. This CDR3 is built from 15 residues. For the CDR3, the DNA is TGTGCCAGCAGCGCGACAGGGGGGCTCGGGAATGAGCAGTTCTTC. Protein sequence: CASSATGGLGNEQFF.

As DNA, the CDR3 is TGTGCCAGCAGACCCCGAAGCAATCAGCCCCAGCATTTT. Protein sequence: CASRPRSNQPQHF. V and J are TRBV12-3 or TRBV12-4 and TRBJ1-5; D gene unclear. V was trimmed by 6 bases and J by 1 base, leaving 7 bases between them. This CDR3 has 13 amino acids.

The CDR3 region is CASSLFSDRGTEAFF. CDR3 nucleotide sequence: TGTGCCAGCAGCTTATTTTCGGACAGGGGCACTGAAGCTTTCTTT. The rearrangement links TRBV11-2 to TRBJ1-1, with 9 positions matching TRBD1. In germline, CDR1 is SGHAT, CDR2 FQNNGV. The CDR3 consists of 15 residues. V dropped 2 bases and J dropped 4; count of bases not matched to a gene: 5.

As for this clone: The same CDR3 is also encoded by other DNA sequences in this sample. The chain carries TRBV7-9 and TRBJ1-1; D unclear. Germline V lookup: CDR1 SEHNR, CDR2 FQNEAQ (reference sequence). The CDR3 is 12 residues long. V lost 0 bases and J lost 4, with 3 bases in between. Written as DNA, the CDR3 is TGTGCCAGCAGCTTAGCGGGCACTGAAGCTTTCTTT. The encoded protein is CASSLAGTEAFF.

The CDR3 coding sequence is TGCGCCAGCAGCCAACCAATGGCGGGTTTTGAGCAGTTCTTC. Its protein is CASSQPMAGFEQFF. V and J are TRBV4-1 and TRBJ2-1; TRBD2 might be the D (5 bases). Germline loops: CDR1 MGHRA, CDR2 YSYEKL. This CDR3 region has 14 residues. Trimming shortened V by 2 bases and J by 9 bases, and 14 bases separated the two germline ends.

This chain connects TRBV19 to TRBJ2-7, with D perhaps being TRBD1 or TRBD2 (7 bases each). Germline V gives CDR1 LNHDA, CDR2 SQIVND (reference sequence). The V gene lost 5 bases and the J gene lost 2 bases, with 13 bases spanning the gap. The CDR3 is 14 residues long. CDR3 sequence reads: CASSPQGGTYEQYF. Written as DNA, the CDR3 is TGTGCCAGTAGTCCGCAGGGGGGGACCTACGAGCAGTACTTC.

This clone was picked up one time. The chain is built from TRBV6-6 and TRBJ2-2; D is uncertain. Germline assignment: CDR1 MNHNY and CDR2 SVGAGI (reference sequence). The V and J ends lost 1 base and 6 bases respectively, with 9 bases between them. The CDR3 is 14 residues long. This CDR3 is CASSYYDIAGELFF. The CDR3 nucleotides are TGTGCCAGCAGTTACTATGACATCGCCGGGGAGCTGTTTTTT.

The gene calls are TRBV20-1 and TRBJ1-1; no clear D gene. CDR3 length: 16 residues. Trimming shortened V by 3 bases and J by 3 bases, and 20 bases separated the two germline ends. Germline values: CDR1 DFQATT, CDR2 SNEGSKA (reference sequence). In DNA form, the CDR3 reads TGCAGTGCTAGTTCGCGCCCGTCTTATTTATACACTGAAGCTTTCTTT. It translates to CSASSRPSYLYTEAFF.

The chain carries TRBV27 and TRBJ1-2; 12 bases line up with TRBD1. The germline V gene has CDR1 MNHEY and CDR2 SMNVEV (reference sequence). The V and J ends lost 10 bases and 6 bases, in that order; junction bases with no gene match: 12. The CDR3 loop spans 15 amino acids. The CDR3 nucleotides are TGTGCCACCACCGGGACAGGGGGCGGGGGAGATGGCTACACCTTC. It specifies CATTGTGGGGDGYTF.

The CDR3 region has the DNA TGTGCCAGCGGGGCAGGGGGATGGTGGGAGCAGTACTTC. Protein: CASGAGGWWEQYF. The chain links TRBV28 to TRBJ2-7; 7 bases line up with TRBD1. The CDR3 runs to 13 residues. V lost 8 bases, J lost 7 bases, and 11 bases stayed unmatched. Germline CDR1 reads MDHEN; CDR2 reads SYDVKM.

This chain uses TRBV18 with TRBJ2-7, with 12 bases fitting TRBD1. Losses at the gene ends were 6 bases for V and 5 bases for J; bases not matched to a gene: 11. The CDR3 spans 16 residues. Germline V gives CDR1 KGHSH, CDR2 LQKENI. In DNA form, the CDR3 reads TGTGCCAGCTCCCCTGGGACAGGGGGCTTCGTAAACGAGCAGTACTTC. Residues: CASSPGTGGFVNEQYF.

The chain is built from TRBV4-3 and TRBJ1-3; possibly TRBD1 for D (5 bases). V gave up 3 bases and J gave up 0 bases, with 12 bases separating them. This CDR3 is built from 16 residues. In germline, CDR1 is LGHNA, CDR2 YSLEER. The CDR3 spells CASSHDWGSSGNTIYF. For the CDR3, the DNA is TGCGCCAGCAGCCACGACTGGGGGAGCTCTGGAAACACCATATATTTT.

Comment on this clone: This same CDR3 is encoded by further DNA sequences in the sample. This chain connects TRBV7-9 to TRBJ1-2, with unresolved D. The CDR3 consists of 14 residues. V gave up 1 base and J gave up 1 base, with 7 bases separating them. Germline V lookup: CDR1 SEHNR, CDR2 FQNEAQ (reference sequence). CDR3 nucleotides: TGTGCCAGCAGCTTAGACCTGGTTAACTATGGCTACACCTTC. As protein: CASSLDLVNYGYTF. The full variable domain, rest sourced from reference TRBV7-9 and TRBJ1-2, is DTGVSQNPRHKITKRGQNVTFRCDPISEHNRLYWYRQTLGQGPEFLTYFQNEAQLEKSRLLSDRFSAERPKGSFSTLEIQRTEQGDSAMYLCASSLDLVNYGYTFGSGTRLTVV.

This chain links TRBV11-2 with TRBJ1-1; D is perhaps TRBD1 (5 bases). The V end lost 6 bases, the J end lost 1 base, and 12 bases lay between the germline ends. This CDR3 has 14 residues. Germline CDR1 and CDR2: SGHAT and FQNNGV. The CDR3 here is CASRQITGNTEAFF. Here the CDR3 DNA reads TGTGCCAGCAGACAAATTACAGGGAACACTGAAGCTTTCTTT.

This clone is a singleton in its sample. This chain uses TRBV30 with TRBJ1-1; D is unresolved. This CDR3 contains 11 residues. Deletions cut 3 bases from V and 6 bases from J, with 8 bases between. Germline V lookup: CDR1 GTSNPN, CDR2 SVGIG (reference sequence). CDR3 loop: CAWSPGAEAFF. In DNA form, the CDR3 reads TGTGCCTGGAGCCCGGGCGCTGAAGCTTTCTTT.

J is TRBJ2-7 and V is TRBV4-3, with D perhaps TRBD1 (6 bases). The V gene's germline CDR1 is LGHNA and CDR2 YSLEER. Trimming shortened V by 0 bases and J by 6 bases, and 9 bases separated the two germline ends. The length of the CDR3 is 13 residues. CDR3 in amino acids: CASSQEPGAEQYF. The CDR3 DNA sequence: TGCGCCAGCAGCCAAGAACCAGGGGCCGAGCAGTACTTC.

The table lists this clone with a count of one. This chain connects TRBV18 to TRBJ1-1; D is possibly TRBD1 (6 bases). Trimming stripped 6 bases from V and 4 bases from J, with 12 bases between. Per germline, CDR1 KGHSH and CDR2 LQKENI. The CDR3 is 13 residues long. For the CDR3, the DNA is TGTGCCAGCTCCTCGACAGGCTTCACTGAAGCTTTCTTT. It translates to CASSSTGFTEAFF. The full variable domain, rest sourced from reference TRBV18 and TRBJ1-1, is NAGVMQNPRHLVRRRGQEARLRCSPMKGHSHVYWYRQLPEEGLKFMVYLQKENIIDESGMPKERFSAEFPKEGPSILRIQQVVRGDSAAYFCASSSTGFTEAFFGQGTRLTVV.

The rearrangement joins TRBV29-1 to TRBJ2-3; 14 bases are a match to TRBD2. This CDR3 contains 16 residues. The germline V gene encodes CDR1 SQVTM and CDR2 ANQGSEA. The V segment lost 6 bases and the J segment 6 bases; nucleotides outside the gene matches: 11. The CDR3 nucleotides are TGCAGCGTCGCCCCCGGGACTAGCGGGGGTAGGGATACGCAGTATTTT. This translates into CSVAPGTSGGRDTQYF.

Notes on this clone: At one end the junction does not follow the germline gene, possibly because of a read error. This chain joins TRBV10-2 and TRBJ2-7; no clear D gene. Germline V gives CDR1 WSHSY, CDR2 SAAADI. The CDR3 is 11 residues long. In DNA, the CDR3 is TGCGCCAGCAGTGAGTCGGTGGACGTACAGTTC. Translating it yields CASSESVDVQF.

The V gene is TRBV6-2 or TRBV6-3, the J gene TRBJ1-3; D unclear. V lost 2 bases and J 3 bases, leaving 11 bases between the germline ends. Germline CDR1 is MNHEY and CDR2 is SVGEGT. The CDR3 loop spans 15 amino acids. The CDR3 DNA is TGTGCCAGCAGTTACGCGTCCGGAGGTGGAAACACCATATATTTT. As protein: CASSYASGGGNTIYF.

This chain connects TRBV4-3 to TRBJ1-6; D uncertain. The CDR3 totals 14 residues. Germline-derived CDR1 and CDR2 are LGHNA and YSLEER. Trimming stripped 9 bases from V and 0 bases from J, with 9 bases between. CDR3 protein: CARGRSSYNSPLHF. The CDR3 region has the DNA TGCGCCAGGGGCCGGAGCTCCTATAATTCACCCCTCCACTTT.

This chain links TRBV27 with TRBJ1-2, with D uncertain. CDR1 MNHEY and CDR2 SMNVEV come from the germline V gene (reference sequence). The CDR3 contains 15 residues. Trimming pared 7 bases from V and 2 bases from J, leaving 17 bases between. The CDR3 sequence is CASTPFPKGNYGYTF. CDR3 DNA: TGTGCCAGCACCCCCTTTCCAAAGGGCAACTATGGCTACACCTTC.

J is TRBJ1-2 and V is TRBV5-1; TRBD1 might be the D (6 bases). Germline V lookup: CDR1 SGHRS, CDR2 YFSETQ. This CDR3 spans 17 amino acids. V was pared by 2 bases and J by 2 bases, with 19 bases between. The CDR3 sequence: CASSFQGPPAKNYGYTF. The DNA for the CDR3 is TGCGCCAGCAGCTTTCAGGGGCCACCCGCCAAAAACTATGGCTACACCTTC.

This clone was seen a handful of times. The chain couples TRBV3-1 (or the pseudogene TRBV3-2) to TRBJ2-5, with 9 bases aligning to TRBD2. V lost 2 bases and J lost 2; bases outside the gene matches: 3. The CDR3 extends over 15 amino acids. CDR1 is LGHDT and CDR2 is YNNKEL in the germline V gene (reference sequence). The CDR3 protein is CASSQIAGVQETQYF. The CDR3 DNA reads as TGTGCCAGCAGCCAAATAGCGGGGGTTCAAGAGACCCAGTACTTC.